This T cell receptor (beta chain) came from a study of CD8+ T cells in alopecia areata. Study as a whole: Those treated were given oral tofacitinib at 5 to 10 mg twice daily.

This clone was detected once. The sorting of PBMCs gave CD4+ and CD8+ T cells. Isolated RNA was reverse transcribed into cDNA used as the sequencing template. Measured with immunoSEQ multiplex PCR; TCRdb has only the in-frame clones, and not every one. The table lists 120,000 to 150,000 clones, around 47% of them singletons. The source of this sequence is a human donor with alopecia areata. Input material: CD4+ T cells sorted from blood.

The CDR3: CSVSGTGYEQYF. The CDR3 nucleotides read TGCAGCGTGTCCGGGACAGGCTACGAGCAGTACTTC. This sequence joins TRBV29-1 and TRBJ2-7, with 8 bases identical to TRBD1. This CDR3 has 12 amino acids. The ends lost 6 bases at V and 3 bases at J; junction bases unmatched: 4. Germline loops: CDR1 SQVTM, CDR2 ANQGSEA.